This is a list of T cell receptor delta chains from one sample in a study of DNA immune sequencing with unique molecular identifiers. TCRdb reprocessed the multiplex PCR reads through CATT. The sample includes thousands of delta-chain clones, about a tenth seen only once; the top ten take around half. The sequenced sample consisted of gamma-delta T cells enriched from blood buffy coat, or unenriched PBMCs (not recorded which). The receptors come from a human donor in good health. The CDR3 runs from the conserved cysteine through the conserved F or W. The D gene is left open where the match is weak. Where a row states a size, it is once, few, many or the class of an expanded clone; other rows omit it.

clone_size: many; d_call: TRDD3; v_call: TRDV3; j_call: TRDJ1; cdr3_nt: TGTGCCTTTAGATCTCCTAACCTGGGGGACCCGAGGTACACCGATAAACTCATCTTT; cdr3_aa: CAFRSPNLGDPRYTDKLIF
clone_size: many; d_call: TRDD3; v_call: TRDV2; j_call: TRDJ1; cdr3_nt: TGTGCCTGTGACACCGTTGGGGGAAGGGACACCGATAAACTCATCTTT; cdr3_aa: CACDTVGGRDTDKLIF
clone_size: medium-sized; d_call: TRDD3; v_call: TRDV2; j_call: TRDJ1; cdr3_nt: TGTGCCTGTGATGTACTGGGGGATACGCGAGATTTCACCGATAAACTCATCTTT; cdr3_aa: CACDVLGDTRDFTDKLIF
clone_size: many; d_call: NA; v_call: TRDV1; j_call: TRDJ1; cdr3_nt: TGTGCTCTTGGGGAACGCACCGATAAACTCATCTTT; cdr3_aa: CALGERTDKLIF
clone_size: few; d_call: TRDD3; v_call: TRDV2; j_call: TRDJ1; cdr3_nt: TGTGCCTGTGACAAGCTGGGGGATACGCAATACCTGTACACCGATAAACTCATCTTT; cdr3_aa: CACDKLGDTQYLYTDKLIF
clone_size: few; d_call: TRDD3; v_call: TRDV1; j_call: TRDJ1; cdr3_nt: TGTGCTCTTGGGGAACCTATTTCCCCACTGGGGGACACCGATAAACTCATCTTT; cdr3_aa: CALGEPISPLGDTDKLIF
clone_size: NA; d_call: TRDD3; v_call: TRDV1; j_call: TRDJ1; cdr3_nt: TGTGCTCTTGGGGAAGGTCCAAATCGGCTTGGGGGATTCACCGATAAACTCATCTTT; cdr3_aa: CALGEGPNRLGGFTDKLIF
clone_size: many; d_call: TRDD2; v_call: TRAV36/DV7; j_call: TRDJ1; cdr3_nt: TGTGCTGGCGATTCCTTCCTACGGCTGGGGGCTCCCCGGTACACCGATAAACTCATCTTT; cdr3_aa: CAGDSFLRLGAPRYTDKLIF
clone_size: medium-sized; d_call: TRDD3; v_call: TRDV2; j_call: TRDJ1; cdr3_nt: TGTGCCTGTGACTCTTTACTGGGGGATACTAATTGGACCGATAAACTCATCTTT; cdr3_aa: CACDSLLGDTNWTDKLIF
clone_size: many; d_call: TRDD3; v_call: TRAV38-2/DV8; j_call: TRDJ1; cdr3_nt: TGTGCTTATAGGAGCGCGCCTACATCGGTACTGGGGGACCCCGATAAACTCATCTTT; cdr3_aa: CAYRSAPTSVLGDPDKLIF
clone_size: medium-sized; d_call: TRDD3; v_call: TRDV2; j_call: TRDJ1; cdr3_nt: TGTGCCTGTGACCCCATTACGCCTGGGGGGCCTCCGATCTCCGATAAACTCATCTTT; cdr3_aa: CACDPITPGGPPISDKLIF
clone_size: medium-sized; d_call: TRDD3; v_call: TRDV2; j_call: TRDJ1; cdr3_nt: TGTGCCTGTGACACCGTGGATGGGGGAGAGTACACCGATAAACTCATCTTT; cdr3_aa: CACDTVDGGEYTDKLIF
clone_size: hyperexpanded; d_call: NA; v_call: TRDV2; j_call: TRDJ1; cdr3_nt: TGTGCCTGTGACAAAGTGGGGGACACCGATAAACTCATCTTT; cdr3_aa: CACDKVGDTDKLIF
clone_size: many; d_call: NA; v_call: TRDV2; j_call: TRDJ1; cdr3_nt: TGTGCCTGTGACGCCGTCTCTCGACGCGCGGTCACCGATAAACTCATCTTT; cdr3_aa: CACDAVSRRAVTDKLIF
clone_size: medium-sized; d_call: TRDD3; v_call: TRDV2; j_call: TRDJ1; cdr3_nt: TGTGCCTGTGATAACCTACTGGGGGACCCCGCCGATAAACTCATCTTT; cdr3_aa: CACDNLLGDPADKLIF
clone_size: many; d_call: TRDD3; v_call: TRDV3; j_call: TRDJ1; cdr3_nt: TGTGCCTTTAAAGGGGTCCTGGTGGGGGATACAGGCACCGATAAACTCATCTTT; cdr3_aa: CAFKGVLVGDTGTDKLIF
clone_size: large; d_call: TRDD3; v_call: TRDV2; j_call: TRDJ1; cdr3_nt: TGTGCCTGTGACATTTTGGGGGATACGGGGGGCGAGACCGATAAACTCATCTTT; cdr3_aa: CACDILGDTGGETDKLIF
clone_size: large; d_call: NA; v_call: TRDV2; j_call: TRDJ1; cdr3_nt: TGTGCCTGTGACACCTGGGGGACCGATAAACTCATCTTT; cdr3_aa: CACDTWGTDKLIF
clone_size: medium-sized; d_call: NA; v_call: TRDV2; j_call: TRDJ1; cdr3_nt: TGTGCCTGTGACCTCCTAGTTCCCTACACCGATAAACTCATCTTT; cdr3_aa: CACDLLVPYTDKLIF
clone_size: many; d_call: TRDD3; v_call: TRDV2; j_call: TRDJ1; cdr3_nt: TGTGCCTGTGACACCTTGAACCGAGAGGCTGGGGGAGCGTACACCGATAAACTCATCTTT; cdr3_aa: CACDTLNREAGGAYTDKLIF
clone_size: NA; d_call: TRDD3; v_call: TRDV2; j_call: TRDJ1; cdr3_nt: TGTGCCTGTGACAAATCAATACTGGGGGATAAAGGGCTCATCTTT; cdr3_aa: CACDKSILGDKGLIF
clone_size: many; d_call: NA; v_call: TRDV2; j_call: TRDJ1; cdr3_nt: TGTGCCTGTGACACCCTCTTCCTACAAGGGGATACCCCCAAACTCATCTTT; cdr3_aa: CACDTLFLQGDTPKLIF
clone_size: medium-sized; d_call: NA; v_call: TRDV2; j_call: TRDJ1; cdr3_nt: TGTGCCTGTGACTCTGTACTGGGACCCTTGTACACCGATAAACTCATCTTT; cdr3_aa: CACDSVLGPLYTDKLIF
clone_size: few; d_call: TRDD3; v_call: TRDV2; j_call: TRDJ1; cdr3_nt: TGTGCCTGTGACACCTTGAGCCGACTGGGGGATACGAGCACCGATAAACTCATCTTT; cdr3_aa: CACDTLSRLGDTSTDKLIF
clone_size: NA; d_call: TRDD3; v_call: TRDV3; j_call: TRDJ1; cdr3_nt: TGTGCCTCCCTAAACCTGCTCGAGGGGGGATACATGCCTTACCATAAACTCATCTTT; cdr3_aa: CASLNLLEGGYMPYHKLIF
clone_size: many; d_call: NA; v_call: TRDV1; j_call: TRDJ2; cdr3_nt: TGTGCTCTTGGGGAACTTGAGGGACTTGGTCCTATTTGGACGTGGGGGCCCATGACAGCACAACTCTTCTTT; cdr3_aa: CALGELEGLGPIWTWGPMTAQLFF
clone_size: large; d_call: TRDD3; v_call: TRDV2; j_call: TRDJ1; cdr3_nt: TGTGCCTGTGACACCGTGCGGGGATACGGTAACACCGATAAACTCATCTTT; cdr3_aa: CACDTVRGYGNTDKLIF
clone_size: many; d_call: NA; v_call: TRDV3; j_call: TRDJ1; cdr3_nt: TGTGCCTCGCGAGACCCTTCCTACGCGCTGGGGGATGATAGAACCGATAAACTCATCTTT; cdr3_aa: CASRDPSYALGDDRTDKLIF
clone_size: many; d_call: NA; v_call: TRDV3; j_call: TRDJ1; cdr3_nt: TGTGCCTTTACCAGATACGGGTCTCGGGGGAACACCGATAAACTCATCTTT; cdr3_aa: CAFTRYGSRGNTDKLIF
clone_size: NA; d_call: TRDD3; v_call: TRDV2; j_call: TRDJ1; cdr3_nt: TGTGCCTGTGACGGACTGGGGGATACCGTGTACACCGATAAACTCATCTTT; cdr3_aa: CACDGLGDTVYTDKLIF
clone_size: NA; d_call: TRDD3; v_call: TRAV38-2/DV8; j_call: TRDJ1; cdr3_nt: TGTGCTTATAGGAGCCCGTTTACGTACATCCGGGGGGATACACCTAGGTACACCGATAAACTCATCTTT; cdr3_aa: CAYRSPFTYIRGDTPRYTDKLIF
clone_size: many; d_call: TRDD3; v_call: TRDV2; j_call: TRDJ1; cdr3_nt: TGTGCCTGTGACACCCTGGGGGGAACCGATAAACTCATCTTT; cdr3_aa: CACDTLGGTDKLIF
clone_size: many; d_call: NA; v_call: TRDV2; j_call: TRDJ1; cdr3_nt: TGTGCCTGTGACACTGGGGGGACCCACACCGATAAACTCATCTTT; cdr3_aa: CACDTGGTHTDKLIF
clone_size: medium-sized; d_call: NA; v_call: TRDV2; j_call: TRDJ1; cdr3_nt: TGTGCCTGTGACACCGTTAAAGCCGAGGGATATCAAGGTAAACTCATCTTT; cdr3_aa: CACDTVKAEGYQGKLIF
clone_size: medium-sized; d_call: TRDD3; v_call: TRDV2; j_call: TRDJ3; cdr3_nt: TGTGCCTGTGACACCGCTGGGGGATACTCCTGGGACACCCGACAGATGTTTTTC; cdr3_aa: CACDTAGGYSWDTRQMFF
clone_size: medium-sized; d_call: TRDD3; v_call: TRDV2; j_call: TRDJ3; cdr3_nt: TGTGCCTCCGACGCTCTGGGGGATGAGAGCTCCTGGGACACCCGACAGATGTTTTTC; cdr3_aa: CASDALGDESSWDTRQMFF
clone_size: many; d_call: TRDD3; v_call: TRDV2; j_call: TRDJ3; cdr3_nt: TGTGCCTGTGACACGGTCGTGGGGGATACAGGTCAAGGCTGGGACACCCGACAGATGTTTTTC; cdr3_aa: CACDTVVGDTGQGWDTRQMFF
clone_size: many; d_call: TRDD3; v_call: TRDV2; j_call: TRDJ1; cdr3_nt: TGTGCCTGTGACACCGCCTACTGGGGGACCACCGATAAACTCATCTTT; cdr3_aa: CACDTAYWGTTDKLIF
clone_size: many; d_call: TRDD3; v_call: TRAV29/DV5; j_call: TRDJ1; cdr3_nt: TGTGCAGCAAGCCCCCTTTCTACTGGGGGATACGCGCGATGGGGAATGGGGACCGATAAACTCATCTTT; cdr3_aa: CAASPLSTGGYARWGMGTDKLIF
clone_size: many; d_call: TRDD3; v_call: TRDV2; j_call: TRDJ3; cdr3_nt: TGTGCCTGTGACGTACTGGGGGGTGACAGCTCCTGGGACACCCGACAGATGTTTTTC; cdr3_aa: CACDVLGGDSSWDTRQMFF
clone_size: large; d_call: TRDD3; v_call: TRDV2; j_call: TRDJ1; cdr3_nt: TGTGCCTGTGACACCGTTGGGGGATACGCCTCCACCGATAAACTCATCTTT; cdr3_aa: CACDTVGGYASTDKLIF
clone_size: many; d_call: TRDD3; v_call: TRDV2; j_call: TRDJ3; cdr3_nt: TGTGCCTGTGACACCGTAGAGGCCCTGGGGATACCCGACTCCTGGGACACCCGACAGATGTTTTTC; cdr3_aa: CACDTVEALGIPDSWDTRQMFF
clone_size: medium-sized; d_call: TRDD3; v_call: TRDV2; j_call: TRDJ1; cdr3_nt: TGTGCCTGTGACCTACTGGGGGAAAACACCGATAAACTCATCTTT; cdr3_aa: CACDLLGENTDKLIF
clone_size: few; d_call: TRDD3; v_call: TRDV1; j_call: TRDJ1; cdr3_nt: TGTGCTCTTGGGGAACTAAACCTTCCGTACTGGGGGACCACCGATAAACTCATCTTT; cdr3_aa: CALGELNLPYWGTTDKLIF
clone_size: many; d_call: TRDD3; v_call: TRDV2; j_call: TRDJ3; cdr3_nt: TGTGCCTGTGACGCACCACCCATCACTGGGGGATTTCAGTTGTCCTGGGACACCCGACAGATGTTTTTC; cdr3_aa: CACDAPPITGGFQLSWDTRQMFF
clone_size: NA; d_call: TRDD3; v_call: TRDV1; j_call: TRDJ1; cdr3_nt: TGTGCTCTTGGGGTCATTTCCGGATATGGGGGATCCCTAGGCTCGTACACCGATAAACTCATCTTT; cdr3_aa: CALGVISGYGGSLGSYTDKLIF
clone_size: many; d_call: NA; v_call: TRDV2; j_call: TRDJ1; cdr3_nt: TGTGCCTGTGACACCGTCGAGGGATATGGGACCGATAAACTCATCTTT; cdr3_aa: CACDTVEGYGTDKLIF
clone_size: many; d_call: TRDD3; v_call: TRDV2; j_call: TRDJ1; cdr3_nt: TGTGCCTGTGTAGCCGGGGGATACGGCGACGATAAACTCATCTTT; cdr3_aa: CACVAGGYGDDKLIF
clone_size: many; d_call: TRDD2; v_call: TRAV38-2/DV8; j_call: TRDJ1; cdr3_nt: TGTGCTTATAGGGCCTTCCTACGTAACGGGGGATGGTACACCGATAAACTCATCTTT; cdr3_aa: CAYRAFLRNGGWYTDKLIF